This paragraph reports one T cell receptor beta chain. Its antigen is not known. Per the germline V gene, CDR1 is MGHDK and CDR2 is SYGVNS. CDR3 size: 14 residues. The V and J ends lost 2 bases and 6 bases respectively, with 11 bases between them. The study ran its PCR with 60 Vbeta and 13 Jbeta primers. Libraries were prepared by immunoSEQ multiplex PCR; TCRdb keeps only in-frame clonotypes and omits some of them. The sample table sets out some 200,000 clones. These data originate in a study of cytomegalovirus exposure and HLA in healthy donors. Overall study results and limits: TRBV6-2, TRBV6-3 and some other V segments were unresolvable in 87-base-pair reads. As a later analysis showed, a missense DCLRE1C variant was linked to trimming of TCR beta V- and J-genes. A later analysis associated about 18,000 TCR beta sequences with HLA alleles at a 0.05 false discovery rate. Reported findings show TCR beta sequences accurately forecast HLA-A and HLA-B alleles in most subjects.

The source of this sequence is a boy between 5 and 17 years old in good health and CMV-seronegative. The sample consisted of PBMCs. The chain uses TRBV25-1 and TRBJ2-1; D unresolved. This CDR3 is CASSEIGTVNEQFF. The CDR3 DNA reads TGTGCCAGCAGTGAAATTGGAACAGTCAATGAGCAGTTCTTC.